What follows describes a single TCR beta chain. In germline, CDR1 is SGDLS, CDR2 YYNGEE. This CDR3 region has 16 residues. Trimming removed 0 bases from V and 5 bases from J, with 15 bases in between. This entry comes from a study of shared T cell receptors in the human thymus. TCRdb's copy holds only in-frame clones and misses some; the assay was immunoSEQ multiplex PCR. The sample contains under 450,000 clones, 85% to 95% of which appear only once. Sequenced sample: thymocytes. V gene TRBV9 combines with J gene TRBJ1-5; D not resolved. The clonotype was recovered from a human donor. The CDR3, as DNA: TGTGCCAGCAGCGTAGATGACCGTCCCGCGGATCAGCCCCAGCATTTT. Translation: CASSVDDRPADQPQHF.